Listed below are T cell receptor beta chains from one sample, sequenced in a study of cytomegalovirus exposure and HLA in healthy donors. Profiling relied on immunoSEQ multiplex PCR, and the TCRdb table lists in-frame clones only, not all of them. The table lists 150,000 to 200,000 clones, approximately 85% of them singletons. Sequencing was performed on PBMCs. The receptors shown here come from a man aged 18 to 29 in good health and CMV-seropositive. Each CDR3 is given with its conserved first and last residue. D genes are given only for firm matches. For some rows the clone size is stated as once, few or many, or as a class when expanded; others skip it.

D	size	V	J	CDR3	DNA
TRBD2	.	TRBV5-4	TRBJ2-3	CASSLMVLLRGSKTDTQYF	TGTGCCAGCAGCTTGATGGTCTTATTGCGCGGGAGTAAGACAGATACGCAGTATTTT
.	once	TRBV5-1	TRBJ2-3	CASSWTESTDTQYF	TGCGCCAGCAGCTGGACTGAGAGCACAGATACGCAGTATTTT
TRBD2	.	TRBV2	TRBJ2-2	CASSGLANTGELFF	TGTGCCAGCTCGGGACTAGCGAACACCGGGGAGCTGTTTTTT
TRBD1	.	TRBV30	TRBJ2-7	CAWSQGTGAGYEQYF	TGTGCCTGGAGTCAGGGGACAGGGGCGGGCTACGAGCAGTACTTC
.	.	TRBV9	TRBJ1-6	CASSSQQGTSNSPLHF	TGTGCCAGCAGCTCCCAACAGGGTACCAGTAATTCACCCCTCCACTTT
TRBD2	few	TRBV5-4	TRBJ2-3	CASFTLSGGARDTQYF	TGTGCCAGCTTCACCCTTAGCGGGGGGGCAAGGGATACGCAGTATTTT
TRBD1	.	TRBV11-1	TRBJ1-6	CASSSGGLKNSPLHF	TGTGCCAGCAGCTCAGGGGGACTTAAGAATTCACCCCTCCACTTT
.	.	TRBV9	TRBJ1-2	CASSERVRGYTF	TGTGCCAGCAGCGAGAGAGTCCGTGGCTACACCTTC
.	.	TRBV6-6	TRBJ1-5	CASTPRREQPQHF	TGTGCCAGCACCCCCCGTCGCGAACAGCCCCAGCATTTT
.	.	TRBV4-1	TRBJ1-1	CASSRQSPTRTAKRTEAFF	TGCGCCAGCAGCCGGCAGAGTCCTACGAGGACAGCCAAGAGGACTGAAGCTTTCTTT
TRBD2	.	TRBV10-2	TRBJ2-7	CASRQGQGASGGHEQYF	TGCGCCAGCAGGCAGGGTCAAGGGGCTAGCGGGGGGCACGAGCAGTACTTC
TRBD2	.	TRBV18	TRBJ2-5	CASSRSGGYQETQYF	TGTGCCAGCTCACGTTCGGGGGGATACCAAGAGACCCAGTACTTC
.	once	TRBV7-2	TRBJ1-2	CASSLKQGSNYGYTF	TGTGCCAGCAGCTTAAAACAGGGTTCTAACTATGGCTACACCTTC
.	once	TRBV19	TRBJ1-1	CASSAPPRNTEAFF	TGTGCCAGTAGTGCCCCCCCGCGGAACACTGAAGCTTTCTTT
TRBD1	.	TRBV14	TRBJ1-6	CASSSPGQGNSPLHF	TGTGCCAGCAGTTCACCGGGACAGGGGAATTCACCCCTCCACTTT
.	.	TRBV27	TRBJ1-1	CASSMGVNTEAFF	TGTGCCAGCAGCATGGGAGTGAACACTGAAGCTTTCTTT
.	.	TRBV27	TRBJ2-1	CASSPTTDQSVDEQFF	TGTGCCAGCAGTCCGACAACCGACCAGTCCGTCGATGAGCAGTTCTTC
TRBD2	few	TRBV7-6	TRBJ2-2	CASSLAPGLATGELFF	TGTGCCAGCAGCTTAGCCCCGGGACTAGCTACCGGGGAGCTGTTTTTT
TRBD2	.	TRBV6-9	TRBJ2-7	CASILTSGEGEQYF	TGTGCCAGCATTTTGACTAGCGGGGAGGGCGAGCAGTACTTC
.	.	TRBV5-1	TRBJ2-4	CASSLTAGPKNIQYF	TGCGCCAGCAGCCTGACGGCGGGTCCCAAAAACATTCAGTACTTC
TRBD1	few	TRBV23-1	TRBJ1-4	CATGQNEKLFF	TGCGCTACGGGACAGAATGAAAAACTGTTTTTT
TRBD2	.	TRBV2	TRBJ2-3	CASSESLLAAHTDTQYF	TGTGCCAGCAGTGAATCCCTACTAGCGGCTCACACAGATACGCAGTATTTT
TRBD1	.	TRBV5-1	TRBJ2-7	CASSPRTGVHEQYF	TGCGCCAGCAGCCCCAGGACAGGGGTCCACGAGCAGTACTTC
TRBD2	.	TRBV2	TRBJ2-2	CASHAGGNTGELFF	TGTGCCAGCCACGCGGGGGGGAACACCGGGGAGCTGTTTTTT
TRBD1	once	TRBV7-6	TRBJ2-7	CASSYRGDPYEQYF	TGTGCCAGCAGCTACAGGGGAGACCCCTACGAGCAGTACTTC
TRBD1	.	TRBV4-1	TRBJ2-3	CASSQQGGTDTQYF	TGCGCCAGCAGCCAACAGGGGGGCACAGATACGCAGTATTTT
.	.	TRBV29-1	TRBJ1-2	CSVRDMGYGYTF	TGCAGCGTGAGGGACATGGGCTATGGCTACACCTTC
.	.	TRBV6-5	TRBJ2-3	CASAWRVITDTQYF	TGTGCCAGCGCATGGAGGGTTATCACAGATACGCAGTATTTT
.	.	TRBV4-2	TRBJ2-3	CASSQEPSLDTQYF	TGTGCCAGCAGCCAAGAACCGAGTCTAGATACGCAGTATTTT
.	.	TRBV6-1	TRBJ1-5	CASTMGGLNQPQHF	TGTGCCAGCACCATGGGGGGGCTAAATCAGCCCCAGCATTTT
TRBD2	.	TRBV11-2	TRBJ2-3	CASSLVAGGLTDTQYF	TGTGCCAGCAGCTTAGTAGCGGGGGGACTGACAGATACGCAGTATTTT
TRBD1	.	TRBV29-1	TRBJ2-3	CSVGTGSVTDTQYF	TGCAGCGTTGGGACAGGGTCCGTCACAGATACGCAGTATTTT
.	.	TRBV4-2	TRBJ2-1	CASSQNPTSNNEQFF	TGTGCCAGCAGCCAAAACCCGACTAGTAACAATGAGCAGTTCTTC
.	.	TRBV10-3	TRBJ1-6	CAIMAGGSYNSPLHF	TGTGCCATCATGGCCGGAGGCTCCTATAATTCACCCCTCCACTTT
.	.	TRBV5-4	TRBJ1-2	CASSLTANYGYTF	TGTGCCAGCAGCCTGACAGCAAACTATGGCTACACCTTC
.	.	TRBV4-3	TRBJ1-2	CASSQTASADGYTF	TGCGCCAGCAGCCAAACCGCCAGTGCCGATGGCTACACCTTC
TRBD2	.	TRBV7-2	TRBJ2-1	CASSQTSGGHSYNEQFF	TGTGCCAGCAGCCAGACTAGCGGGGGCCACTCCTACAATGAGCAGTTCTTC
.	.	TRBV7-9	TRBJ2-1	CASSLVGLGLPYNEQFF	TGTGCCAGCAGCTTAGTCGGACTGGGACTCCCCTACAATGAGCAGTTCTTC
.	.	TRBV30	TRBJ1-1	CAWSPPFRVGAFF	TGTGCCTGGAGTCCCCCCTTCAGGGTGGGAGCTTTCTTT
TRBD1	.	TRBV7-8	TRBJ2-2	CASTRRTGVSGELFF	TGTGCCAGCACCCGACGAACAGGGGTATCCGGGGAGCTGTTTTTT
TRBD1	once	TRBV6-1	TRBJ1-5	CASSEITGASYNQPQHF	TGTGCCAGCAGTGAAATCACAGGGGCAAGTTACAATCAGCCCCAGCATTTT
.	few	TRBV10-1	TRBJ1-5	CAINQPQHF	TGCGCCATAAATCAGCCCCAGCATTTT
.	.	TRBV7-9	TRBJ2-3	CASSDTGKGTQYF	TGTGCCAGCAGCGATACAGGGAAGGGTACGCAGTATTTT
TRBD2	.	TRBV10-2	TRBJ2-2	CASNPFAGGTGELFF	TGCGCCAGCAATCCGTTCGCGGGGGGCACCGGGGAGCTGTTTTTT
TRBD1	.	TRBV5-1	TRBJ2-1	CASSSPQGYNEQFF	TGCGCCAGCAGCTCTCCACAGGGGTACAATGAGCAGTTCTTC
.	.	TRBV7-2	TRBJ1-2	CASSLRQPYGYTF	TGTGCCAGCAGCTTAAGACAGCCCTATGGCTACACCTTC
.	.	TRBV11-2	TRBJ2-6	CASGTRGVLTF	TGTGCCAGCGGTACAAGGGGGGTCCTGACTTTC